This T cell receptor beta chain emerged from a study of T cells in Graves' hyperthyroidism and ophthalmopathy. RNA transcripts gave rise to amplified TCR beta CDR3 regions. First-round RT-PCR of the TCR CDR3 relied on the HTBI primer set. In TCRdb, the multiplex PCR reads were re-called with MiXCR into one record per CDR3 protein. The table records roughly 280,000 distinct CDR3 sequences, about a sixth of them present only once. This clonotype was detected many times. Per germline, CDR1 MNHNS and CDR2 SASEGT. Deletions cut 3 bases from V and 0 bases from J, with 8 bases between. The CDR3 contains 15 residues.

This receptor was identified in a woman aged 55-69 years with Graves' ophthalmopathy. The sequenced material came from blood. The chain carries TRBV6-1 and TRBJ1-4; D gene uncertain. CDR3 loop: CASSDVSATNEKLFF. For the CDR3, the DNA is TGTGCCAGCAGTGATGTCTCTGCAACTAATGAAAAACTGTTTTTT.